This T cell receptor beta chain was sequenced during a study of CXCR3-negative and CXCR3-positive naive CD8 T cells. Study outcomes and limitations: CD5 surface expression was similar among naive subsets, and TCR strength was estimated by inference from TRB CDR3 properties. In naive cells, CXCR3-negative and CXCR3-positive subsets had similar TRBV-TRBJ usage; memory cells differed.

Through 5' RACE with UMI labels, the TRB cDNA libraries were prepared. TCRdb re-analyzed the 5' RACE reads; it lists each CDR3 protein once, without DNA. This repertoire includes under 85,000 distinct CDR3 sequences. Per germline, CDR1 MNHNY and CDR2 SVGAGI (reference sequence). This CDR3 spans 15 amino acids. A remark on this clonotype: The target antigen is unknown.

The clonotype was recovered from a human donor in good health. Some clones in this sample may be carry-over from other donors' samples. Sequenced sample: naive CXCR3- CD8+ T cells from blood. The subset was: CD45RO-CCR7+CD27+CD95- naive CD8+ T cells lacking CXCR3 (TNR3-). The chain carries TRBV6-6 and TRBJ1-2; the D call of TRBD1 rests on TCRdb alone, since no DNA is present to check it. CDR3 loop: CASSFRTGAGYGYTF.